Each of the 18 T cell receptor beta chains below was sequenced from the same sample in a study of blood T cells in healthy people across ages (dated by TCRdb to about 2015). The protocol used for the library was 5' RACE. Sequenced using an Illumina HiSeq 2500. The second PCR ran for about 6 to 12 cycles and used a J-beta primer mix along with a sample-barcoded 5' primer. In TCRdb, the public reads were trimmed at Q25 with fastp and aligned with MiXCR, with productive beta chains retained. Rows with one shared CDR3 protein collapse into an entry with the most common genes and DNA. The sample table records about 1.4 million distinct CDR3 sequences; approximately 59% of these occur just once. Jointly, the top ten make up about 6.7% of the sample. Sequenced: blood. These receptors were obtained from a man aged 18 to 29 in good health.

This sequence joins TRBV7-2 and TRBJ2-7; perhaps D is TRBD1 or TRBD2 (5 bases each). Germline V gives CDR1 SGHTA, CDR2 FQGNSA. The V gene lost 5 bases and the J gene lost 6 bases, with 14 bases spanning the gap. This CDR3 spans 13 amino acids. The DNA of the CDR3 is TGTGCCAGCAGCGTCAGGGAGTGGGGCGAGCAGTACTTC. Its protein is CASSVREWGEQYF.

The rearrangement links TRBV3-1 to TRBJ1-4; D gene unclear. Germline lookup yields CDR1 LGHDT and CDR2 YNNKEL (reference sequence). The V end was cut by 4 bases, the J end by 7 bases, with 4 bases between. The CDR3 is made up of 11 amino acids. The CDR3 loop is CASSRAEKLFF. The CDR3 region has the DNA TGTGCCAGCAGCCGGGCTGAAAAACTGTTTTTT.

J is TRBJ1-1 and V is TRBV3-1; D unresolved. CDR1 and CDR2 from the germline V gene are LGHDT and YNNKEL (reference sequence). The V and J ends lost 0 bases and 6 bases respectively, with 14 bases between them. This CDR3 contains 15 residues. CDR3 loop: CASSQEAGIVPEAFF. CDR3 nucleotide sequence: TGTGCCAGCAGCCAAGAGGCGGGGATTGTCCCTGAAGCTTTCTTT.

The V and J genes are TRBV11-3 and TRBJ2-2; D could derive from TRBD1 or TRBD2 (6 bases each). V was cut by 4 bases and J by 4 bases, with 16 bases left in between. CDR1 is SGHNT and CDR2 is YENEEA in the germline V gene. The CDR3 covers 16 residues. CDR3 sequence reads: CASSSRPGAGTGELFF. CDR3 sequence (DNA): TGTGCCAGCAGCTCCCGACCGGGGGCGGGCACCGGGGAGCTGTTTTTT.

The V gene is TRBV29-1, the J gene TRBJ2-1; D unclear. This CDR3 region has 16 residues. CDR1 is SQVTM, CDR2 ANQGSEA, per germline. Deletions cut 3 bases from V and 0 bases from J, with 15 bases between. DNA of the CDR3: TGCAGCGTTGAGACGCACAGCCGAAACTCCTACAATGAGCAGTTCTTC. It specifies CSVETHSRNSYNEQFF.

This clonotype has just a few counts. The gene calls are TRBV20-1 and TRBJ2-7, with D uncertain. The CDR3 is made up of 11 amino acids. Germline CDR1 reads DFQATT; CDR2 reads SNEGSKA (reference sequence). V shed 6 bases and J shed 3 bases, with 9 bases lying between them. CDR3 sequence: CSATPLYEQYF. DNA of the CDR3: TGCAGTGCCACTCCCCTCTACGAGCAGTACTTC.

This sequence joins TRBV5-1 and TRBJ2-5; TRBD1 or TRBD2 may be the D gene (5 bases each). This CDR3 spans 11 amino acids. Germline V gene sequence: CDR1 SGHRS, CDR2 YFSETQ. The CDR3 nucleotides read TGCCCCCCGGGGACCCAAGAGACCCAGTACTTC. This translates into CPPGTQETQYF.

The J gene is TRBJ2-5, the V gene TRBV29-1; D may match TRBD1 or TRBD2 (5 bases each). Germline V lookup: CDR1 SQVTM, CDR2 ANQGSEA. This CDR3 comprises 14 residues. V was clipped by 5 bases and J by 1 base, with 14 bases between them. In nucleotides, the CDR3 is TGCAGCGTTTTGGGAACCGGGGCCCAAGAGACCCAGTACTTC. Translation gives CSVLGTGAQETQYF.

This rearrangement joins TRBV2 to TRBJ2-3; D perhaps matches TRBD2 (6 bases). The germline V gene encodes CDR1 SNHLY and CDR2 FYNNEI. Trimming shortened V by 6 bases and J by 1 base, and 26 bases separated the two germline ends. The CDR3 runs 19 residues. Written as DNA, the CDR3 is TGTGCCAGCAGCGGGAGATCGGGACCCATGGAGTCCCGCACAGATACGCAGTATTTT. Translating gives CASSGRSGPMESRTDTQYF.

J is TRBJ2-4 and V is TRBV7-2; D gene ambiguous. This CDR3 has 11 residues. Germline V gene lookup returns CDR1 SGHTA and CDR2 FQGNSA. V was shortened by 1 base and J by 11 bases, with 6 bases between the two germline ends. CDR3 amino acids: CASSLDGVQYF. The CDR3 coding sequence is TGTGCCAGCAGCTTAGACGGAGTTCAGTACTTC.

This clonotype was detected only a few times. One end of the junction fails to match germline, which may point to a read error. This chain links TRBV7-7 with TRBJ2-5; D not resolved. Germline CDR1 SSHAT, CDR2 FNYEAQ (reference sequence). The CDR3 has 13 amino acids. The CDR3 region has the DNA TGTGCTAGCAGCATCTATCGAGGAGAGACCCAGTACTTC. Encoded protein: CASSIYRGETQYF.

J is TRBJ1-2 and V is TRBV20-1; 9 nucleotides line up with TRBD1. CDR1 DFQATT and CDR2 SNEGSKA come from the germline V gene (reference sequence). The length of the CDR3 is 16 residues. V was clipped by 3 bases and J by 2 bases; unmatched bases: 10. The CDR3 reads CSARGRDRDFNYGYTF. The CDR3 DNA reads TGCAGTGCTAGGGGGAGGGACAGGGATTTCAACTATGGCTACACCTTC.

The chain recombines TRBV18 with TRBJ1-2; D gene unclear. Trimming left V 1 base short and J 4 bases short, with 16 bases between. The germline CDR1 and CDR2 sequences are KGHSH and LQKENI. The CDR3 contains 16 residues. CDR3 bases: TGTGCCAGCTCACCACTTGTGGCTGACGGTTTCTATGGCTACACCTTC. Its translation is CASSPLVADGFYGYTF.

This chain connects TRBV20-1 to TRBJ2-7; D is unclear. Trimming took 2 bases from V and 2 from J, leaving 7 bases between them. The CDR3 loop spans 12 amino acids. The V gene's germline CDR1 is DFQATT and CDR2 SNEGSKA (reference sequence). CDR3 amino acids: CSARYDAYEQYF. The CDR3 DNA is TGCAGTGCTAGATATGATGCCTACGAGCAGTACTTC.

The chain has TRBV20-1 and TRBJ2-6; D is ambiguous. Trimming shortened V by 5 bases and J by 4 bases, and 15 bases separated the two germline ends. The CDR3 extends over 15 amino acids. Germline V lookup: CDR1 DFQATT, CDR2 SNEGSKA (reference sequence). In DNA form, the CDR3 reads TGCAGTGCTGATGACCGCCGTGGGGGGGCCAACGTCCTGACTTTC. It is translated as CSADDRRGGANVLTF.

The chain combines TRBV20-1 with TRBJ2-3; maybe TRBD2 (6 bases). Germline V CDR1 and CDR2: DFQATT, SNEGSKA (reference sequence). The CDR3 loop spans 14 amino acids. V gave up 5 bases and J gave up 2 bases, with 14 bases separating them. The CDR3: CSAGTSTLTDTQYF. CDR3 nucleotides: TGCAGTGCTGGAACTAGCACTCTCACAGATACGCAGTATTTT.

This clonotype turned up a few times. The chain uses TRBV20-1 and TRBJ2-7; no clear D. CDR1 is DFQATT, CDR2 SNEGSKA, per germline (reference sequence). This CDR3 has 12 amino acids. Trimming stripped 5 bases from V and 0 bases from J, with 8 bases between. CDR3 DNA: TGCAGTGCTGACTCCAACTCCTACGAGCAGTACTTC. It yields the protein CSADSNSYEQYF.

This chain joins TRBV7-9 and TRBJ2-7; TRBD2 matches 13 bases. The V segment lost 6 bases and the J segment 0 bases; nucleotides outside the gene matches: 8. The CDR3 contains 17 residues. Per germline, CDR1 SEHNR and CDR2 FQNEAQ (reference sequence). The CDR3, as DNA: TGTGCCAGCAGTTCCGGGACTAGCGGGACCCGCTCCTACGAGCAGTACTTC. The encoded protein is CASSSGTSGTRSYEQYF.